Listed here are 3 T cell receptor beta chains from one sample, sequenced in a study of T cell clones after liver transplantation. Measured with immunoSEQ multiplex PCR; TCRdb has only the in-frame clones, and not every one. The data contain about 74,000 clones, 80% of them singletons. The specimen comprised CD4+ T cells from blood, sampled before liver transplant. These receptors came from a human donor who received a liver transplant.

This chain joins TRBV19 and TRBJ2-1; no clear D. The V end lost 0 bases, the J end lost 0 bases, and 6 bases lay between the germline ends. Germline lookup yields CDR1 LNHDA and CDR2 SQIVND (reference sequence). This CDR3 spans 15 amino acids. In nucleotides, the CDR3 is TGTGCCAGTAGTATAGACGCCTTCTCCTACAATGAGCAGTTCTTC. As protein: CASSIDAFSYNEQFF.

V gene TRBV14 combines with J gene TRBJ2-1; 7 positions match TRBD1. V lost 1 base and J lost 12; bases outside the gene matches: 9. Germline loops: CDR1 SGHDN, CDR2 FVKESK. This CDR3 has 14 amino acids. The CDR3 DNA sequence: TGTGCCAGCAGCCAAGGGGACAGTCACACGGGGCAGTTCTTC. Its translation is CASSQGDSHTGQFF.

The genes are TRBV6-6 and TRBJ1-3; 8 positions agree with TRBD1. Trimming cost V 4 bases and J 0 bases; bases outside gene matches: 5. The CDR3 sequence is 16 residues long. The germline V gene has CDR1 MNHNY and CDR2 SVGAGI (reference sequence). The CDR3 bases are TGTGCCAGCAGTTGGGGACAGGCTTCCTCTGGAAACACCATATATTTT. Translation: CASSWGQASSGNTIYF.